Listed below are T cell receptor beta chains from one sample, sequenced in a study of metastatic and nonmetastatic thyroid tumors. MiXCR reprocessed the PCR reads for TCRdb. This table holds about 15,000 clones, 30% to 35% found once. The specimen was blood. The receptors were gathered from a female donor with papillary thyroid cancer or a benign thyroid nodule (not recorded which). Some clones in this sample may be carry-over from other donors' samples. The CDR3 runs from the conserved cysteine through the conserved F or W. D genes are given only for firm matches. The size entry is marked missing in some rows and otherwise reads once, few, many or a size class.

v_gene	j_gene	abundance	d_gene	CDR3aa	CDR3nt
TRBV2	TRBJ1-6	many	-	CAGGGGGFNSPLHF	TGTGCCGGCGGTGGGGGTGGGTTTAATTCACCCCTCCACTTT
TRBV7-6	TRBJ1-2	once	TRBD1	CASSPQTGHPGGYTF	TGTGCCAGCAGCCCCCAGACAGGGCACCCGGGTGGCTACACCTTC
TRBV5-1	TRBJ2-1	-	-	CASSQPGQFNEQFF	TGCGCCAGCAGCCAACCCGGACAGTTCAATGAGCAGTTCTTC
TRBV10-2	TRBJ1-1	once	-	CATQYPKNTEAFF	TGCGCCACCCAGTATCCTAAGAACACTGAAGCTTTCTTT
TRBV6-5	TRBJ2-1	medium-sized	-	CASSYGGEANEQFF	TGTGCCAGCAGTTACGGCGGGGAAGCCAATGAGCAGTTCTTC
TRBV2	TRBJ2-1	-	-	CASSEVNEQFF	TGTGCCAGCAGTGAGGTCAATGAGCAGTTCTTC
TRBV18	TRBJ1-5	medium-sized	-	CASSQSPGQINQPQHF	TGTGCCAGCTCCCAATCCCCGGGACAAATAAATCAGCCCCAGCATTTT
TRBV11-1	TRBJ2-2	-	TRBD2	CASSPSIGLAGHGELFF	TGTGCCAGCAGCCCGAGTATAGGACTAGCGGGGCACGGGGAGCTGTTTTTT
TRBV27	TRBJ1-1	few	-	CVSSLWGAEAFF	TGTGTCAGCAGCCTGTGGGGGGCTGAAGCTTTCTTT
TRBV6-1	TRBJ2-5	medium-sized	-	CAGGQTGLPETQYF	TGTGCCGGGGGTCAAACAGGGTTACCAGAGACCCAGTACTTC
TRBV6-2/TRBV6-3	TRBJ2-3	medium-sized	-	CASRWETRGSDTQYF	TGTGCCAGCAGATGGGAGACCCGGGGATCAGATACGCAGTATTTT
TRBV6-1	TRBJ2-7	medium-sized	-	CASRATTLGYYEQYF	TGTGCCAGCAGAGCGACAACTCTCGGGTACTACGAGCAGTACTTC
TRBV27	TRBJ2-5	few	-	CASSSMTRGQETQYF	TGTGCCAGCAGTTCCATGACTAGAGGGCAAGAGACCCAGTACTTC